This T cell receptor (beta chain) was obtained from a study of blood T cell repertoires in COVID-19. Original processing notes: From reference gene primer amplification, estimates of nucleated cell counts were derived. Produced via immunoSEQ multiplex PCR; TCRdb's table is partial and in-frame only. D and trimming were read from the DNA, whereas the V and J calls and clone size are those reported in that table. The top ten clones hold just over 7% of a sample with 300,000 to 400,000 clones, 75% to 90% of them seen once. Germline CDR1 MGHRA, CDR2 YSYEKL. After removal of 4 bases from V and 6 bases from J, the junction contained 9 bases not matched to a gene. The CDR3 covers 15 residues. This clone was recorded a few times.

This TCR was recovered from a woman aged 55-75 years with COVID-19, enrolled during active disease. The chain is built from TRBV4-1 and TRBJ1-5, with 7 bases identical to TRBD1. What was sequenced was peripheral blood. This CDR3 reads CASSPQQGLGQPQHF. CDR3 in DNA: TGCGCCAGCAGCCCGCAACAGGGGCTCGGTCAGCCCCAGCATTTT.